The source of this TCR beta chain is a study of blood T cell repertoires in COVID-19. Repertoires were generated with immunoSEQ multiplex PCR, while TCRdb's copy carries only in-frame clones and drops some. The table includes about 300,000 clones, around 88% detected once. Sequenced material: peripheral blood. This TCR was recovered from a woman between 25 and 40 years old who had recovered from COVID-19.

CDR3 in DNA: TGTGCCAGCAGCACCCCCGGGACAGAAGAAGCTTTCTTT. This gives the protein CASSTPGTEEAFF. The chain has TRBV7-3 and TRBJ1-1; TRBD1 matches 7 bases. V trimming: 5 bases; J trimming: 8 bases; junction bases outside the gene matches: 8. From germline, CDR1 is SGHTA and CDR2 FQGTGA. The CDR3 is 13 residues long.